This is a list of T cell receptor beta chains from one sample in a study of T cell clones after liver transplantation. The repertoire was sequenced with immunoSEQ multiplex PCR; TCRdb's copy has only in-frame clones and lacks some. The table has around 78,000 clones, around four fifths seen once. This specimen consisted of CD4+ T cells from blood, obtained at the 22-month timepoint. The receptors stem from a human patient who received a liver transplant. Certain T cells may be donor cells from the graft. Each CDR3 is given with its conserved first and last residue. D genes are given only for firm matches. The size of a clone is reported for some rows only, either as once, few or many, or as a class for expanded clones.

>.|TRBJ1-1|TRBV7-2|.
CASSLVGLGAFF
TGTGCCAGCAGCTTAGTTGGCTTGGGAGCTTTCTTT
>.|TRBJ1-6|TRBV9|.
CASSVEGGSYNSPLHF
TGTGCCAGCAGCGTAGAAGGGGGCTCCTATAATTCACCCCTCCACTTT
>.|TRBJ1-6|TRBV4-2|once
CASSPGLYNSPLHF
TGTGCCAGCAGCCCGGGGCTGTATAATTCACCCCTCCACTTT
>.|TRBJ1-1|TRBV30|.
CAWSVGVSSTEAFF
TGTGCCTGGAGTGTAGGGGTGTCGTCCACTGAAGCTTTCTTT
>TRBD1|TRBJ2-2|TRBV28|.
CASTGTANTGELFF
TGTGCCAGCACAGGGACAGCGAACACCGGGGAGCTGTTTTTT
>.|TRBJ1-1|TRBV6-6|.
CASRAGPNTEAFF
TGTGCCAGCAGGGCAGGGCCGAACACTGAAGCTTTCTTT
>TRBD2|TRBJ2-2|TRBV7-8|.
CASSRGLAGGGTGELFF
TGTGCCAGCAGCCGGGGACTAGCGGGAGGAGGCACCGGGGAGCTGTTTTTT
>.|TRBJ2-6|TRBV23-1|.
CASSLKIRDGPSGANVLTF
TGCGCCAGCAGTCTAAAGATCCGGGACGGGCCATCTGGGGCCAACGTCCTGACTTTC
>.|TRBJ1-2|TRBV6-1|once
CASSGGAGIGGYTF
TGTGCCAGCAGTGGTGGAGCAGGCATTGGTGGCTACACCTTC
>.|TRBJ2-7|TRBV5-1|.
CASSLAGEPYEQYF
TGCGCCAGCAGCTTGGCGGGAGAGCCCTACGAGCAGTACTTC
>TRBD2|TRBJ2-7|TRBV2|few
CASSEDLAGGPFTYEQYF
TGTGCCAGCAGTGAAGACCTAGCGGGGGGGCCCTTTACCTACGAGCAGTACTTC
>.|TRBJ1-5|TRBV28|.
CASSATDQPQHF
TGTGCCAGCAGTGCAACAGATCAGCCCCAGCATTTT
>TRBD1|TRBJ2-5|TRBV6-1|.
CASRRDRGRETQYF
TGTGCCAGCAGAAGGGACAGGGGGCGAGAGACCCAGTACTTC
>.|TRBJ1-1|TRBV7-9|few
CASQASVEAFF
TGTGCCAGCCAGGCCTCGGTGGAAGCTTTCTTT
>TRBD2|TRBJ2-1|TRBV18|.
CASSPGTSGSFEQFF
TGTGCCAGCTCACCCGGGACTAGCGGGAGTTTTGAGCAGTTCTTC
>.|TRBJ2-4|TRBV2|.
CASSVQRAIQYF
TGTGCCAGCAGTGTCCAGAGGGCCATTCAGTACTTC
>.|TRBJ1-5|TRBV28|.
CASTPEQGENQPQHF
TGTGCCAGCACCCCCGAACAGGGTGAGAATCAGCCCCAGCATTTT
>.|TRBJ1-2|TRBV11-2|medium-sized
CASSSVNIARGYGVGYTF
TGTGCCAGCAGCTCGGTTAATATAGCAAGGGGCTATGGCGTTGGCTACACCTTC
>.|TRBJ2-7|TRBV4-1|.
CASSPTFDRSYEQYF
TGCGCCAGCAGCCCCACATTCGACAGGTCCTACGAGCAGTACTTC
>.|TRBJ1-3|TRBV30|.
CAWRIGNTIYF
TGTGCCTGGAGGATTGGAAACACCATATATTTT
>.|TRBJ2-1|TRBV2|.
CASRGWRGGFYNEQFF
TGTGCCAGCAGAGGTTGGAGGGGCGGCTTCTACAATGAGCAGTTCTTC
>.|TRBJ1-1|TRBV7-9|.
CASSLSGQLNTEAFF
TGTGCCAGCAGCTTAAGCGGACAGTTGAACACTGAAGCTTTCTTT
>.|TRBJ2-3|TRBV6-5|.
CASTGPYTQYF
TGTGCCAGCACCGGACCTTATACGCAGTATTTT
>.|TRBJ1-2|TRBV9|few
CASSVGRGWNYGYTF
TGTGCCAGCAGCGTAGGGAGGGGCTGGAACTATGGCTACACCTTC
>TRBD1|TRBJ2-7|TRBV2|.
CASSGGTGRDYEQYF
TGTGCCAGCAGTGGGGGGACAGGACGTGACTACGAGCAGTACTTC
>TRBD1|TRBJ1-5|TRBV28|.
CASSTGDQPQHF
TGTGCCAGCAGCACAGGGGATCAGCCCCAGCATTTT
>.|TRBJ1-1|TRBV25-1|.
CASRDWGGVDTEAFF
TGTGCCAGCAGGGACTGGGGGGGTGTGGACACTGAAGCTTTCTTT
>TRBD2|TRBJ2-3|TRBV7-6|.
CASGPLGGGTDTQYF
TGTGCCAGCGGCCCACTTGGCGGGGGGACGGATACGCAGTATTTT